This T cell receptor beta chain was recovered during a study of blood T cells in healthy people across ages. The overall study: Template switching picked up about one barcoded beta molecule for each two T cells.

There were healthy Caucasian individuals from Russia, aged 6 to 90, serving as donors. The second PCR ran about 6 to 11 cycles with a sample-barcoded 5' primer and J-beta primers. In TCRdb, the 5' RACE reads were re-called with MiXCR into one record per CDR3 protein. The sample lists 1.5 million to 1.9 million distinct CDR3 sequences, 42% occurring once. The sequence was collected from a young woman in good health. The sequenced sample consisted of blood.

The CDR3 nucleotides read TGCGCCAGCAGCTCAAGGACAGGGGGACCCTACGAGCAGTACTTC. It is translated as CASSSRTGGPYEQYF. The rearrangement uses TRBV5-1 and TRBJ2-7, with 10 nucleotides matching TRBD1. The CDR3 is 15 amino acids. The germline CDR1 and CDR2 sequences are SGHRS and YFSETQ. V trimming: 3 bases; J trimming: 2 bases; junction bases outside the gene matches: 5.